In this sample, the clone carrying this T cell receptor beta chain turned up a few times. The data are from a study of beta chain features in type 1 diabetes. In germline, CDR1 is GTSNPN, CDR2 SVGIG (reference sequence). The germline V and J ends were trimmed by 7 bases and 5 bases, with 9 bases remaining between them. The CDR3 has 11 residues. Sequencing targeted expressed TCRB transcripts, as all isolated RNA had been reverse transcribed. Clones were read by immunoSEQ multiplex PCR, and TCRdb kept only the in-frame ones, dropping some. Of around 400,000 clones in the sample, less than 15% were seen once. CD4+ naive, central memory, regulatory and stem cell-like memory subsets were isolated by sorting on CD45RO/CCR7/CD25/CD127/CD95/CD27. Every sorted population was more than 98% pure.

This receptor was obtained from a woman between 18 and 30 years old in good health. The V and J genes are TRBV30 and TRBJ2-1; D remains ambiguous. The sequencing sample was made of naive CD4+ T cells from blood. In DNA form, the CDR3 reads TGTGCCTTTGGGCAGAACAATGAGCAGTTCTTC. Its translation is CAFGQNNEQFF.